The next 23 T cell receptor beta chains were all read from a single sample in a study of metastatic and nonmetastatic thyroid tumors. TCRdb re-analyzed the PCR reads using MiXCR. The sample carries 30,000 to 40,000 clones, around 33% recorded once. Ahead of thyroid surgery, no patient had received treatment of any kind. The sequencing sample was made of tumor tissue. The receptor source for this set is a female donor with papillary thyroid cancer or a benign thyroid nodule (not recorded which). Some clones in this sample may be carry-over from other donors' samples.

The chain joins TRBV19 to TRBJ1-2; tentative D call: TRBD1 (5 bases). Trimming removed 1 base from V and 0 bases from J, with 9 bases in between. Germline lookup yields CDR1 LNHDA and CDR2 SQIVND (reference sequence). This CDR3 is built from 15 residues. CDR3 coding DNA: TGTGCCAGTAGTATAGCCGCAGGGTCTAACTATGGCTACACCTTC. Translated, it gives CASSIAAGSNYGYTF.

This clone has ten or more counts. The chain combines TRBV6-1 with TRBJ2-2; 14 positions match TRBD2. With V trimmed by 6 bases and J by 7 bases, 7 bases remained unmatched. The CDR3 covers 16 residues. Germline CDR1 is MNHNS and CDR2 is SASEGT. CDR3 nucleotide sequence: TGTGCCAGCAGGTTGACTAGCGGGGGGGCCGACGGGGAGCTGTTTTTT. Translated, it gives CASRLTSGGADGELFF.

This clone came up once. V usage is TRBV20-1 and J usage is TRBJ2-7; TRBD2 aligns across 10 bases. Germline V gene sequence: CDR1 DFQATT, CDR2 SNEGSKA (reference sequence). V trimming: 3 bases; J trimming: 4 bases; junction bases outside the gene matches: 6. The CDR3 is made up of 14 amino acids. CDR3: CSARLAGGRYEQYF. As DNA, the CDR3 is TGCAGTGCTAGGTTAGCGGGGGGCCGATACGAGCAGTACTTC.

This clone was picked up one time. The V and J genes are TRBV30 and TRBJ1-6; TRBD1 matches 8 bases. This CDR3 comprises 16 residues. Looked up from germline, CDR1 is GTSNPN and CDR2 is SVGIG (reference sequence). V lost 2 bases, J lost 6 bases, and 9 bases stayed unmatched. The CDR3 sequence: CAWSPNGQGLNSPLHF. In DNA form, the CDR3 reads TGTGCCTGGAGTCCCAATGGACAGGGCCTTAATTCACCCCTCCACTTT.

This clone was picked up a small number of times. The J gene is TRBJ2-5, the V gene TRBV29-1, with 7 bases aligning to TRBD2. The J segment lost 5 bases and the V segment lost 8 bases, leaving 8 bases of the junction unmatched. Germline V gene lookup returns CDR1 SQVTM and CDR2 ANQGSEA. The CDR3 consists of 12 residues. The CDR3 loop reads CSLRTRKETQYF. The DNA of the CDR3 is TGCAGCCTTAGGACTAGAAAGGAGACCCAGTACTTC.

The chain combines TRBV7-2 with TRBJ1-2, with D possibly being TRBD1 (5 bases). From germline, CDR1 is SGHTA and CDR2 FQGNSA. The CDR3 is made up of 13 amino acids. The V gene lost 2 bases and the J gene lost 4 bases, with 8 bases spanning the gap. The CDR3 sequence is CASSLPQGYGYTF. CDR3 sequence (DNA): TGTGCCAGCAGCTTACCGCAGGGCTATGGCTACACCTTC.

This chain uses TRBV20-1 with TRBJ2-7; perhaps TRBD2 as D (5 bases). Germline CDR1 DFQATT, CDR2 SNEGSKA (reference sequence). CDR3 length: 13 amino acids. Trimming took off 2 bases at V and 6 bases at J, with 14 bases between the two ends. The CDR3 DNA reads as TGCAGTGCTAGATACGGGGTTGGGCGCGAGCAGTACTTC. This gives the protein CSARYGVGREQYF.

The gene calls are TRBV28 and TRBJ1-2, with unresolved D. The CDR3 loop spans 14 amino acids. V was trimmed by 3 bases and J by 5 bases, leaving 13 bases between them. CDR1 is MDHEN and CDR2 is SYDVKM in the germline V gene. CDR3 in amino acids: CASSFGAVSYGYTF. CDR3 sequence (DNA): TGTGCCAGCAGTTTTGGAGCCGTATCGTATGGCTACACCTTC.

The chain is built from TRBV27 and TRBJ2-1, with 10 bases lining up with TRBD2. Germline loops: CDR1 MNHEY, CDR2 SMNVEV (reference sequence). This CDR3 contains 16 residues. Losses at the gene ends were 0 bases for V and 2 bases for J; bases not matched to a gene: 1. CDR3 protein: CASSLSGTSAYNEQFF. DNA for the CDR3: TGTGCCAGCAGTTTATCCGGGACTAGCGCCTACAATGAGCAGTTCTTC.

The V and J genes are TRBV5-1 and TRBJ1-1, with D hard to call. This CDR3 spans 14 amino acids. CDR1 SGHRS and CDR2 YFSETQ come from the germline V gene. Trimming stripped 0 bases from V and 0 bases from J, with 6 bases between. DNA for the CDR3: TGCGCCAGCAGCTTGGACGGATTGAACACTGAAGCTTTCTTT. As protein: CASSLDGLNTEAFF.

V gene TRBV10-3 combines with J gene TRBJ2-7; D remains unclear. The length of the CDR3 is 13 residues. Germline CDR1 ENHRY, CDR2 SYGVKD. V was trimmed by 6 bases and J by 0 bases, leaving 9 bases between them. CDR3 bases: TGTGCCATCAGGGGATACGACTCCTACGAGCAGTACTTC. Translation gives CAIRGYDSYEQYF.

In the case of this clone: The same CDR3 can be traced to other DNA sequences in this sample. CDR3 protein: CASRWMGDRRTEAFF. The CDR3 region has the DNA TGTGCCAGCCGGTGGATGGGGGACAGAAGGACTGAAGCTTTCTTT. The V call is TRBV28, the J call TRBJ1-1; 7 nucleotides align to TRBD1. This CDR3 is 15 amino acids long. V was pared by 8 bases and J by 5 bases, with 14 bases of the junction left unmatched. Germline V gene lookup returns CDR1 MDHEN and CDR2 SYDVKM.

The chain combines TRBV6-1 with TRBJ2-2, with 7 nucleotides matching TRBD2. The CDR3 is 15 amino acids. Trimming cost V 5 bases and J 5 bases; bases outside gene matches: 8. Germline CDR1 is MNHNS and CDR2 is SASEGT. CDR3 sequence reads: CASSPPGEGTGELFF. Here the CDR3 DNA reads TGTGCCAGCAGTCCTCCGGGGGAGGGGACCGGGGAGCTGTTTTTT.

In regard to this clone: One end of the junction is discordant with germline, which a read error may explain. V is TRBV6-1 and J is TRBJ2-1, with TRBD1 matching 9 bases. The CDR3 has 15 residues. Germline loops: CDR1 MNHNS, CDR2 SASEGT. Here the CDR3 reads CASSDRDRVYNEQFF. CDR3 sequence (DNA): TGTGCAAGCAGTGACCGGGACAGGGTCTACAATGAGCAGTTCTTC.

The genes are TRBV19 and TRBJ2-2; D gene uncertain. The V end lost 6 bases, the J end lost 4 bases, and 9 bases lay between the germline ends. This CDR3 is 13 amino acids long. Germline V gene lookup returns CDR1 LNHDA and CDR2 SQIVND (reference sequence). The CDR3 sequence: CASSGTTTGELFF. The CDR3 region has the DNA TGTGCCAGTAGCGGCACGACCACCGGGGAGCTGTTTTTT.

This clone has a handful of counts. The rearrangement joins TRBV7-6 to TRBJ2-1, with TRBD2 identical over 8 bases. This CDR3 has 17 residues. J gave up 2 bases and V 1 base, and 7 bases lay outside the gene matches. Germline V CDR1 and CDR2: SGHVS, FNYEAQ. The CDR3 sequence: CASSLETGGQAYNEQFF. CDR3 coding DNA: TGTGCCAGCAGCTTAGAAACGGGGGGGCAAGCCTACAATGAGCAGTTCTTC.

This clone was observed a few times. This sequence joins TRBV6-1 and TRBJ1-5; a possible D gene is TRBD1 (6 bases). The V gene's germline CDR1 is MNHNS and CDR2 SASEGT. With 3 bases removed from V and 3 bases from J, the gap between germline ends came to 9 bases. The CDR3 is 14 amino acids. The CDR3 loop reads CASSESGDNQPQHF. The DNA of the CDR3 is TGTGCCAGCAGTGAGTCAGGGGACAATCAGCCCCAGCATTTT.

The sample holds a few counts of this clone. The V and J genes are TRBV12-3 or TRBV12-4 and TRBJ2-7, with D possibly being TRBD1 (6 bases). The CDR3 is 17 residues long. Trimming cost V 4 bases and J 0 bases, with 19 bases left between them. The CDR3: CASSSTFVGAPSYEQYF. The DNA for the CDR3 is TGTGCCAGCAGTTCCACCTTCGTGGGGGCCCCCTCCTACGAGCAGTACTTC.

This CDR3 reads CASSEEEGTGGYEQYF. Here the CDR3 DNA reads TGTGCCAGCAGTGAAGAGGAGGGGACAGGGGGCTACGAGCAGTACTTC. The chain joins TRBV6-1 to TRBJ2-7, with TRBD1 matching 11 bases. This CDR3 has 16 amino acids. V lost 1 base to trimming and J lost 3 bases; unmatched junction nucleotides: 5. Germline V gene data show CDR1 as MNHNS and CDR2 as SASEGT.

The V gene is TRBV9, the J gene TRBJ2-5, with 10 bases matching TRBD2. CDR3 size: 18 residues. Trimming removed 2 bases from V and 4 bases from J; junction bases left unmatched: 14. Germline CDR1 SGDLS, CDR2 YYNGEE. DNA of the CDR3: TGTGCCAGCAGCGTGTCGTCTAGCGGGGGAATCTCGGGAGAGACCCAGTACTTC. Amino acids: CASSVSSSGGISGETQYF.

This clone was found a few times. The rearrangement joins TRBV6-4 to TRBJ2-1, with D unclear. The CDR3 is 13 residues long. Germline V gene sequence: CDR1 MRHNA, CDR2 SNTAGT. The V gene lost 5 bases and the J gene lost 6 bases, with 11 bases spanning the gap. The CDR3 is CASSWPDGNEQFF. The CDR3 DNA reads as TGTGCCAGCAGTTGGCCTGATGGCAATGAGCAGTTCTTC.

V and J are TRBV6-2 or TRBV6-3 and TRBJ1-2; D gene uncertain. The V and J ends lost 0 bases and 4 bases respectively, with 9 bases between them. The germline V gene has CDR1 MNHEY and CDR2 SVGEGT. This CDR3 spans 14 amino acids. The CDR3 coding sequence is TGTGCCAGCAGTTACTCGTTACAAGTCTATGGCTACACCTTC. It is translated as CASSYSLQVYGYTF.

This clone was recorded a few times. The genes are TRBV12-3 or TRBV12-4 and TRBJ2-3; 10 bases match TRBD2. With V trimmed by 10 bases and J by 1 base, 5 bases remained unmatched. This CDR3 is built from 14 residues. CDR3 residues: CATGAGGGTDTQYF. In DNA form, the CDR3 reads TGTGCCACAGGAGCGGGGGGGGGCACAGATACGCAGTATTTT.